This T cell receptor (beta chain) was found in a study of human T cells and chemical hapten exposure. In the study overall: Weekly administration of diphenylcyclopropenone to the scalp of patients continued throughout the approximately 24-week study. The study patch tested 0.01% DPC on the upper back and read results at 6 days.

Time point noted: pre-sensitization, week 0. As to treatment: therapeutic diphenylcyclopropenone sensitization with weekly scalp DPC. Original processing notes: TCRs per sample had a median of about 100,000 and ranged from about 20,000 to 750,000. MiXCR, run by TCRdb on the RACE reads, gives a single entry per CDR3 protein. The authors' filters were not applied to this entry. The table records about 68,000 distinct CDR3 sequences, about 10% of them present only once. This CDR3 contains 16 residues. V was pared by 0 bases and J by 6 bases, with 15 bases between. Germline V gene sequence: CDR1 DFQATT, CDR2 SNEGSKA (reference sequence).

This sequence originates from a woman in her fifties or sixties with alopecia areata. Some clones in this sample may be carry-over from other donors' samples. This chain links TRBV20-1 with TRBJ1-6; D uncertain. The sequencing here drew on whole blood, taken in connection with sensitization to the hapten diphenylcyclopropenone (DPC). CDR3 region: CSARDPSGAFNSPLHF. The CDR3 bases are TGCAGTGCTAGAGATCCCTCCGGCGCTTTTAATTCACCCCTCCACTTT.